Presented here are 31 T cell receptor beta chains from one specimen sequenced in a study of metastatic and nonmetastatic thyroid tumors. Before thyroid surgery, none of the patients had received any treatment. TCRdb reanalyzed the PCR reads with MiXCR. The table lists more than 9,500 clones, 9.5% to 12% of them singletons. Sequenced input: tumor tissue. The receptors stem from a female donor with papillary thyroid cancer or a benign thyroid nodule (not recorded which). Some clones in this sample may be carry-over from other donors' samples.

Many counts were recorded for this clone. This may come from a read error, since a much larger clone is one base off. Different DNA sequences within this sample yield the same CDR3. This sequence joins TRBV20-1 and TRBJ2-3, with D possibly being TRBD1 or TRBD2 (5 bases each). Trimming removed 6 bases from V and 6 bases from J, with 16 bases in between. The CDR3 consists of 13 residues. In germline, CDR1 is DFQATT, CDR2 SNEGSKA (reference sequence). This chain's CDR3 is CSALGGYDDTQYF. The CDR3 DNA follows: TGCAGTGCCCTTGGGGGATATGACGATACGCAGTATTTT.

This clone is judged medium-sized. The CDR3 nucleotides are TGTGCCAGCAGTTACTGGACTGGCAATGAGCAGTTCTTC. It codes for CASSYWTGNEQFF. The genes are TRBV6-4 and TRBJ2-1; possibly TRBD2 for D (5 bases). CDR1 is MRHNA and CDR2 is SNTAGT in the germline V gene. The CDR3 extends over 13 amino acids. The germline V and J ends were trimmed by 5 bases and 6 bases, with 11 bases remaining between them.

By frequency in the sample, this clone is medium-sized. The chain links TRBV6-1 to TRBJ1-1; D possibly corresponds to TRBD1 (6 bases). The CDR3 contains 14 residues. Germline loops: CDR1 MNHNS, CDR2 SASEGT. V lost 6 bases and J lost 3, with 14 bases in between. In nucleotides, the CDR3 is TGTGCCAGCAGACCAACAGGGACTCACACTGAAGCTTTCTTT. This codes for CASRPTGTHTEAFF.

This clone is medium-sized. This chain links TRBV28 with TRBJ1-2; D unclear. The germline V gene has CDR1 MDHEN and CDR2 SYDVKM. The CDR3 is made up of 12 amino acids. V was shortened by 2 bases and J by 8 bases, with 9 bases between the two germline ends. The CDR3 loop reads CASSLRYGGYTF. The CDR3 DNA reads TGTGCCAGCAGTTTACGTTATGGAGGCTACACCTTC.

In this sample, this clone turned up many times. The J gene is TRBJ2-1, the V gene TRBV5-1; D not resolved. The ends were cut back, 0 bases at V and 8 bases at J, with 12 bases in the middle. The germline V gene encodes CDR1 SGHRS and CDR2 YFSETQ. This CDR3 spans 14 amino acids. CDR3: CASSLELQSDEQFF. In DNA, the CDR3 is TGCGCCAGCAGCTTGGAACTTCAGAGCGATGAGCAGTTCTTC.

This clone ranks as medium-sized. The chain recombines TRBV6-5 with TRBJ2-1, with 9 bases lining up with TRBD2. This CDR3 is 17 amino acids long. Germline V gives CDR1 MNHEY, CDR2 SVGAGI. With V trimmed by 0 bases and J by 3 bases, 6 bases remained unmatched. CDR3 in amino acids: CASSYSTGLAGYNEQFF. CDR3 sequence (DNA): TGTGCCAGCAGTTACTCCACGGGACTAGCAGGCTACAATGAGCAGTTCTTC.

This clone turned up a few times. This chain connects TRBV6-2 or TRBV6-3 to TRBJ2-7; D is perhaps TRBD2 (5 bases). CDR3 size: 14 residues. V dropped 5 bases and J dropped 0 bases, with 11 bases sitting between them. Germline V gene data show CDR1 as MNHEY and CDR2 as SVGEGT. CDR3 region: CASSLRRGSYEQYF. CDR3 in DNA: TGTGCCAGCAGTCTCCGACGGGGCTCCTACGAGCAGTACTTC.

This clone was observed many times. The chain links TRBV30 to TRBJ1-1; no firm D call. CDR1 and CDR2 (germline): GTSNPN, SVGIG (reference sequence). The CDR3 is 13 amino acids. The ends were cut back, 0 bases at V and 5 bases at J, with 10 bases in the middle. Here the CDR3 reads CAWSVQSLTEAFF. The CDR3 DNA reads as TGTGCCTGGAGTGTACAGAGTTTGACTGAAGCTTTCTTT.

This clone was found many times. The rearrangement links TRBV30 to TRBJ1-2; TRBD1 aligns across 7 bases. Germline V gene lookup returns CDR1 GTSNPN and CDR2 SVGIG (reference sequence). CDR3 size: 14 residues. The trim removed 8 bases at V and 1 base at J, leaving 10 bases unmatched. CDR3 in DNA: TGTGCCACCTCAACAGGGGAGGGTAACTATGGCTACACCTTC. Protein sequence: CATSTGEGNYGYTF.

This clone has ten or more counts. CDR3 nucleotides: TGCAGTTCCCTGGCGGGGGGCCCCTGGGGTGAAAAACTGTTTTTT. This translates into CSSLAGGPWGEKLFF. This chain uses TRBV20-1 with TRBJ1-4; the D gene is possibly TRBD1 (6 bases). V gave up 8 bases and J gave up 7 bases, with 23 bases separating them. The germline V gene has CDR1 DFQATT and CDR2 SNEGSKA (reference sequence). CDR3 size: 15 residues.

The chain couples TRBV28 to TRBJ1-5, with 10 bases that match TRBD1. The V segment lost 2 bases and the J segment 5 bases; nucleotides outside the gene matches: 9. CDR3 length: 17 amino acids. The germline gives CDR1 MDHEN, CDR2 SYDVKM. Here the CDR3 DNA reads TGTGCCAGCAGTTTAGCCGAGGACAGGGGGAAAGATCAGCCCCAGCATTTT. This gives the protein CASSLAEDRGKDQPQHF.

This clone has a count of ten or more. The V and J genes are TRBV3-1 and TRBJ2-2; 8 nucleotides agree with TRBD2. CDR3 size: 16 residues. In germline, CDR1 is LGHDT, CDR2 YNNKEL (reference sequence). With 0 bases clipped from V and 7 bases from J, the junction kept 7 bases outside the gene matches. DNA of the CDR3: TGTGCCAGCAGCCAAGATGGGAGCGGGAGTGGCGGGGAGCTGTTTTTT. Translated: CASSQDGSGSGGELFF.

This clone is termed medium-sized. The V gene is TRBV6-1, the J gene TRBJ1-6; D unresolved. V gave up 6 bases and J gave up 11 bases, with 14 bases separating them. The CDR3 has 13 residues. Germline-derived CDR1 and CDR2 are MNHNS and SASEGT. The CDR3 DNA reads TGTGCCAGCAGGAACTTAGGGTTTACACCCCTCCACTTT. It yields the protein CASRNLGFTPLHF.

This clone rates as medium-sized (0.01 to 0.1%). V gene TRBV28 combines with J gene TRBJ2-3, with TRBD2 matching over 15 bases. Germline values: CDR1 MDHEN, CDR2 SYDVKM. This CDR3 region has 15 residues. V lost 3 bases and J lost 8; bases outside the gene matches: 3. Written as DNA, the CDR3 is TGTGCCAGCAGTTTCGAGGGACTAGCGGGGGGTACGCAGTATTTT. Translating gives CASSFEGLAGGTQYF. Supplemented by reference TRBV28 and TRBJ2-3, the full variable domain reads DVKVTQSSRYLVKRTGEKVFLECVQDMDHENMFWYRQDPGLGLRLIYFSYDVKMKEKGDIPEGYSVSREKKERFSLILESASTNQTSMYLCASSFEGLAGGTQYFGPGTRLTVL.

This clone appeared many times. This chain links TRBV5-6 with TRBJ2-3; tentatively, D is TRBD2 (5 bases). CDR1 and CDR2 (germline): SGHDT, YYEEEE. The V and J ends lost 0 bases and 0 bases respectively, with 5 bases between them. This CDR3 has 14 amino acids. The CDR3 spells CASSLGTSTDTQYF. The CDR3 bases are TGTGCCAGCAGCTTGGGGACTAGCACAGATACGCAGTATTTT.

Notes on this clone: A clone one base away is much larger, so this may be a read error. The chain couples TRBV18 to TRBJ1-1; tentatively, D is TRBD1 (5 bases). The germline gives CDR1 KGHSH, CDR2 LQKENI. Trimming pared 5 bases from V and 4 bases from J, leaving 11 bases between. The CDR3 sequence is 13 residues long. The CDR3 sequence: CASSRQTSTEAFF. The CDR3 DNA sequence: TGTGCCAGCTCAAGACAGACGAGCACTGAAGCTTTCTTT.

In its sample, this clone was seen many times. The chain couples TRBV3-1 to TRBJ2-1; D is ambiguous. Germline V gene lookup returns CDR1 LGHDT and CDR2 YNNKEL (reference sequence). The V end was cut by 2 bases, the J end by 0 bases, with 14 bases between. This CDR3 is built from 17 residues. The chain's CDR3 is CASSQRGPSSSYNEQFF. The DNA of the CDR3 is TGTGCCAGCAGCCAAAGAGGTCCCAGCAGCTCCTACAATGAGCAGTTCTTC.

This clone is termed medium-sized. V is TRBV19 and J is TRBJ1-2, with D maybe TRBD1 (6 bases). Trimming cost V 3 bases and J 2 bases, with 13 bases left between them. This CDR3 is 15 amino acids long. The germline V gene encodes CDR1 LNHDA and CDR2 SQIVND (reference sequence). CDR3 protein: CASSMSFDRNYGYTF. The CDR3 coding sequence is TGTGCCAGTAGTATGAGTTTCGACAGGAACTATGGCTACACCTTC.

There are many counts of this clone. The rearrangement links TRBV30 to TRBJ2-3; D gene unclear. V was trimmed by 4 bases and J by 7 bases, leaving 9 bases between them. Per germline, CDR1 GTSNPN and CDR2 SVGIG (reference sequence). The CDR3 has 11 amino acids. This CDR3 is CAWITAYTQYF. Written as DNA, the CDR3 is TGTGCCTGGATAACAGCATATACGCAGTATTTT.

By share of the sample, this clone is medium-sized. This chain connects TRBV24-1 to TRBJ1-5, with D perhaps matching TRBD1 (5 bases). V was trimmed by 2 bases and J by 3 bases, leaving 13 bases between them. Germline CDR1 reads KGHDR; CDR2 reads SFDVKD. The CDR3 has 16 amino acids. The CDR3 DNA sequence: TGTGCCACCAGTGATTCGACAGCAAACTACAATCAGCCCCAGCATTTT. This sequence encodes CATSDSTANYNQPQHF.

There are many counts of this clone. The DNA for the CDR3 is TGTGCCAGCAGCCGGGGCGGCGACACGGAAAATTCACCCCTCCACTTT. This codes for CASSRGGDTENSPLHF. V is TRBV7-9 and J is TRBJ1-6; possibly TRBD1 for D (5 bases). Germline CDR1 reads SEHNR; CDR2 reads FQNEAQ (reference sequence). V dropped 5 bases and J dropped 7 bases, with 18 bases sitting between them. This CDR3 contains 16 residues.

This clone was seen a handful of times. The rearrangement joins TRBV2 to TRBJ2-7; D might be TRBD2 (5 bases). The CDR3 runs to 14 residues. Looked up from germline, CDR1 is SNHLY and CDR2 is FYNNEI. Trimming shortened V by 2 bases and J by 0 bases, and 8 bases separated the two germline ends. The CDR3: CASSETGSSYEQYF. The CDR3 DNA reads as TGTGCCAGCAGTGAAACGGGGAGCTCCTACGAGCAGTACTTC. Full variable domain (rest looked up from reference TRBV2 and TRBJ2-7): EPEVTQTPSHQVTQMGQEVILRCVPISNHLYFYWYRQILGQKVEFLVSFYNNEISEKSEIFDDQFSVERPDGSNFTLKIRSTKLEDSAMYFCASSETGSSYEQYFGPGTRLTVT.

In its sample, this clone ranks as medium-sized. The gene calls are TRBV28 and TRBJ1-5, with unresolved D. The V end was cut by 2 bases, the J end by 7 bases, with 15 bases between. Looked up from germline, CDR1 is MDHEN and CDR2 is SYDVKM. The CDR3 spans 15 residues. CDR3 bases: TGTGCCAGCAGTTTAGTACGGACTACCTTACAGCCCCAGCATTTT. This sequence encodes CASSLVRTTLQPQHF.

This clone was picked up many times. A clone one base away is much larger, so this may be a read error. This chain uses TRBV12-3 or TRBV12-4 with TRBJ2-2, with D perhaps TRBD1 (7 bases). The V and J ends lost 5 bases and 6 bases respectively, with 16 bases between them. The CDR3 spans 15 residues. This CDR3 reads CASSPNRGGPGELFF. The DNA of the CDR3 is TGTGCCAGCAGTCCGAACAGGGGAGGACCCGGGGAGCTGTTTTTT.

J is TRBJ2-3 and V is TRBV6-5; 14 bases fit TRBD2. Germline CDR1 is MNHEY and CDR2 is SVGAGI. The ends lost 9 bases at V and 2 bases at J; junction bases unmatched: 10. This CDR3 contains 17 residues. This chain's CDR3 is CASDSGTSGGATDTQYF. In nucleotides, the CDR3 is TGTGCCAGTGACTCCGGGACTAGCGGGGGAGCCACAGATACGCAGTATTTT.

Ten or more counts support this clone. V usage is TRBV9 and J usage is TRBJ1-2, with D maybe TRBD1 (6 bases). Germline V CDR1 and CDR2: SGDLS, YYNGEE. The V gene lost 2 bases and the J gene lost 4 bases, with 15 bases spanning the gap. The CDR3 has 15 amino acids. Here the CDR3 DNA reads TGTGCCAGCAGCGTGGCGGGGGCCAGGACCTATGGCTACACCTTC. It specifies CASSVAGARTYGYTF.

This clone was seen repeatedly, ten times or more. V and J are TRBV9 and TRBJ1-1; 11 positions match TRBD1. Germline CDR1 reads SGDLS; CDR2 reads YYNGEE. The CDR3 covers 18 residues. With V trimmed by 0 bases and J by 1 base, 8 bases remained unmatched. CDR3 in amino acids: CASSVGTGGAPRNTEAFF. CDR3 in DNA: TGTGCCAGCAGCGTAGGGACAGGGGGCGCTCCCAGGAACACTGAAGCTTTCTTT.

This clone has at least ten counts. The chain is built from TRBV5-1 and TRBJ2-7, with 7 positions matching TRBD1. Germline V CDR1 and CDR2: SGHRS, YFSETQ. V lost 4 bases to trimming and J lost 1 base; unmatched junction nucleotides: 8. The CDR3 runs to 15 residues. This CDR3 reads CASSRDSVASYEQYF. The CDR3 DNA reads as TGCGCCAGCAGCAGGGACAGTGTCGCGTCCTACGAGCAGTACTTC.

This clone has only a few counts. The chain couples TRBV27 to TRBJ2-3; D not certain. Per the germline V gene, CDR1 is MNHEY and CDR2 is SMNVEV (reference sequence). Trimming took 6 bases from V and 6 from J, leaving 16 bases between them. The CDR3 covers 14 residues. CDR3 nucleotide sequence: TGTGCCAGCAGCGTAGATGGCCGCCAGGATACGCAGTATTTT. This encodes CASSVDGRQDTQYF.

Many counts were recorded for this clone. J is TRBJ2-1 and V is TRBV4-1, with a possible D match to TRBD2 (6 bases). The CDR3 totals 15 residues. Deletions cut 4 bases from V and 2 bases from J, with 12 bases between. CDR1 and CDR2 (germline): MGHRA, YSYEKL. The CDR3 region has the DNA TGCGCCAGCAGCCCGTTGGAGGGGCCCTACAATGAGCAGTTCTTC. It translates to CASSPLEGPYNEQFF.

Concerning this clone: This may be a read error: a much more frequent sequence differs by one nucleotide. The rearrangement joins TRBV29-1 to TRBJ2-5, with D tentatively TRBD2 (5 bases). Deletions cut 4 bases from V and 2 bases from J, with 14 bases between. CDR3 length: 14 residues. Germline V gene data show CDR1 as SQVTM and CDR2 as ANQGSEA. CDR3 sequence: CSVASATGQETQYF. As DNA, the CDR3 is TGCAGCGTTGCCTCCGCCACGGGACAAGAGACCCAGTACTTC.